This is a list of T cell receptor beta chains from one sample in a study of blood T cell repertoires in COVID-19. Generated by immunoSEQ multiplex PCR, the TCRdb table keeps only in-frame clones and is missing some. The sample lists about 480,000 clones, about 89% occurring once. Sequenced input: peripheral blood. Receptors originate from a woman aged 45-59 years with COVID-19, enrolled during active disease. Both conserved end residues are trimmed from each CDR3.

v_gene: TRBV7-9; CDR3aa: ASSPWGGSDNEKLF
v_gene: TRBV6-5; CDR3aa: ASRPTGASYHTQY
v_gene: TRBV11-1; CDR3aa: ASSLNAEAEAF
v_gene: TRBV7-8; CDR3aa: ASRMIAGGWDEQF
v_gene: TRBV18; CDR3aa: ASSPGTSGGDEQF
v_gene: TRBV11-2; CDR3aa: ASSQGHFEAF
v_gene: TRBV10-3; CDR3aa: AISESFRQTSSYEQY
v_gene: TRBV6-2/TRBV6-3; CDR3aa: ASSPEEHYGYT
v_gene: TRBV6-5; CDR3aa: ASKPQGTNYGYT
v_gene: TRBV9; CDR3aa: ASSVAPSVDTQY
v_gene: TRBV9; CDR3aa: ASSVDPGRETEAF
v_gene: TRBV2; CDR3aa: ASSVGAPGVYGYT
v_gene: TRBV19; CDR3aa: ASSVGTGSHEKLF
v_gene: TRBV7-8; CDR3aa: ASSLEREGEQY
v_gene: TRBV2; CDR3aa: ASIGGRPTEKLF
v_gene: TRBV6-5; CDR3aa: ATGATGDGEQF
v_gene: TRBV10-3; CDR3aa: AIEAGHGGGERGYT
v_gene: TRBV28; CDR3aa: ASSPRGAGNSPFH
v_gene: TRBV4-2; CDR3aa: ASSQGPMTGELF
v_gene: TRBV11-2; CDR3aa: ASSPFGLSLI
v_gene: TRBV28; CDR3aa: ATKDTFKRPQH
v_gene: TRBV7-9; CDR3aa: ASSHRGTYNEQF
v_gene: TRBV7-9; CDR3aa: ASSRGQTELGYGYT
v_gene: TRBV5-1; CDR3aa: ASSLEAGPDGYT
v_gene: TRBV9; CDR3aa: ASSVVGDSYEQY
v_gene: TRBV5-1; CDR3aa: ASSGGGAPSYEQY
v_gene: TRBV27; CDR3aa: ASSPSGTGGYGTEAF
v_gene: TRBV28; CDR3aa: ASSSSFGQGATEAF
v_gene: TRBV5-5; CDR3aa: ASSLGYSYQETQY
v_gene: TRBV28; CDR3aa: ASSFRGQAGYT
v_gene: TRBV5-4; CDR3aa: ASSLVRGWNTEAF
v_gene: TRBV7-8; CDR3aa: ASSPSSRGGSDTQY
v_gene: TRBV6-1; CDR3aa: ASSERGIRTIY
v_gene: TRBV28; CDR3aa: ASSPGTVYADTQY
v_gene: TRBV5-4; CDR3aa: ASSLGGDWGDEQF
v_gene: TRBV2; CDR3aa: ASRDSFGTGELF
v_gene: TRBV6-5; CDR3aa: ASSHVGANYGYT
v_gene: TRBV5-1; CDR3aa: ASSFGQGPNYGYT
v_gene: TRBV5-1; CDR3aa: ASSLGVNQPQH
v_gene: TRBV19; CDR3aa: ASSISGMGNQPQH
v_gene: TRBV3-1/TRBV3-2; CDR3aa: ASSRRDSPLH
v_gene: TRBV19; CDR3aa: ASSSAGQGFEKLF
v_gene: TRBV18; CDR3aa: ASSPDRSYGYT
v_gene: TRBV3-1/TRBV3-2; CDR3aa: ASSRDLPRKNTEAF
v_gene: TRBV2; CDR3aa: ASSETRGTGGNEQY
v_gene: TRBV5-4; CDR3aa: ASSWPTWQY
v_gene: TRBV20-1; CDR3aa: SASWTGSVGTEAF
v_gene: TRBV19; CDR3aa: ASSMRRGEAF
v_gene: TRBV3-1/TRBV3-2; CDR3aa: ASSHIGGEQF
v_gene: TRBV2; CDR3aa: ASRGGTGETQY
v_gene: TRBV2; CDR3aa: ASIRLMNTEAF
v_gene: TRBV12-5; CDR3aa: ASGSPGGSTPQETQY